This T cell receptor beta chain was obtained from a study of blood T cell repertoires in COVID-19. The CDR3 is 12 residues long. V lost 6 bases, J lost 5 bases, and 13 bases lay in between. The germline CDR1 and CDR2 sequences are SQVTM and ANQGSEA. Here immunoSEQ multiplex PCR was the method, and the copy in TCRdb shows in-frame clones only, minus some. The sample carries approximately 190,000 clones, about 80% recorded once. The gene calls are TRBV29-1 and TRBJ2-5; D perhaps matches TRBD2 (5 bases). The TCR comes from a human donor with acute or convalescent COVID-19. The donor label of this sample is uncertain. The sequenced sample consisted of peripheral blood. The chain's CDR3 is CSVRVGGETQYF. CDR3 nucleotide sequence: TGCAGCGTGAGGGTCGGTGGGGAGACCCAGTACTTC.